This TCR beta chain was obtained from a study of identical twins. This clonotype was found many times. TCRdb recomputed calls from the 5' RACE reads with MiXCR, one row per CDR3 protein. The sample includes about 530,000 distinct CDR3 sequences, about a fifth of them seen just once. Germline lookup yields CDR1 MGHDK and CDR2 SYGVNS. The CDR3 extends over 14 amino acids. V trimming: 7 bases; J trimming: 5 bases; junction bases outside the gene matches: 6. The data also belong to a second study, concerning yellow fever vaccine responses in identical twins. That publication notes: Twins reportedly had a vaccine T cell response that seemed partly convergent, partly personalized.

The sequence was obtained from a woman aged 18-29 years in good health. The V call is TRBV25-1, the J call TRBJ2-5, with 11 bases identical to TRBD2. The sequencing sample was made of CD4+ T cells sorted from blood. The CDR3 protein is CASTGTSGGETQYF. CDR3 in DNA: TGTGCCAGCACCGGGACTAGCGGAGGGGAGACCCAGTACTTC.